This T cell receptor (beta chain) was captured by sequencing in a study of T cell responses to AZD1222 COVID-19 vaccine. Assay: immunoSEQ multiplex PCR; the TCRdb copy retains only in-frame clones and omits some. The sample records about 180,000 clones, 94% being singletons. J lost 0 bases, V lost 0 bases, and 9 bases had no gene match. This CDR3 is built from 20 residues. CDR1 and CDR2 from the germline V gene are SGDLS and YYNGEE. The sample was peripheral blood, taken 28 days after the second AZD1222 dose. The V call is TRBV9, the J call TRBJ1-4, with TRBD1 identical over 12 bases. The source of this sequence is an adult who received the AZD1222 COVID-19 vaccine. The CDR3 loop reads CASSVDPAGQGAPTNEKLFF. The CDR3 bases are TGTGCCAGCAGCGTAGACCCGGCGGGACAGGGGGCACCAACTAATGAAAAACTGTTTTTT.